Here is one T cell receptor (beta chain) with its context. Its specific antigen is unknown. One base away there is no much larger clone; base qualities are not given. The sample originates from a study of identifying expanded T cells in peripheral blood (dated by TCRdb to about 2019). As for the study more broadly: Separate aliquots of the same genomic DNA pool were sequenced to produce technical replicates, and four replicates were compared in pairs.

Clipping removes 5 bases from V and 3 bases from J, with 10 as the unmatched junction base count. The CDR3 spans 16 residues, from the cysteine through the phenylalanine. Of the read, only the CDR3 DNA is kept; its 48 bases are in frame from base 1. CDR1 and CDR2, looked up from the germline V gene, are SGHVS and FQNEAQ. The immunoSEQ Assay, which relies on bias-controlled multiplex PCR amplification of genomic DNA, was used to profile TCRbeta CDR3 regions. As for the original processing: The absolute abundance of each unique TCRbeta CDR3 region was quantified after sequences were collapsed and filtered. Differential abundance was tested with two models: a binomial (Fisher-equivalent) model and a beta-binomial model that adds time-dependent variance fitted from healthy donors. Clones with fewer than 5 combined templates were removed, and a clone was called differentially abundant if the clone's Benjamini-Hochberg FDR was below 0.01. The form v = (b*log(k)+a)^2 was used to model beta-binomial variance as a function of total template count across the two samples. The immuneACCESS repertoire file appears here via TCRdb, limited to in-frame rearrangements. These files lack a portion of the clones; in checked studies, under half of the deficit traces to unresolved V genes, and the cause of the others is not known. The V and J calls and clone size are taken from that table; D and trimming were inferred from the DNA. This sample gives tens of thousands of clones in total; over 75% of them show up just once. 2.8% of the sample goes to the ten largest clones.

During the collection period, no immune events, such as infections, were documented for the healthy donors. Healthy-donor blood repertoires served as a training cohort to calibrate time-dependent variance in a beta-binomial model of T-cell clone differential abundance. The training cohort included 10 or so healthy donors, of whom 3 were female and 7 were male. Donor ages ranged from about 25 to 64 years, with an average of around 45 years. Obtained from a commercial supplier, whole blood was collected from each healthy donor at three time points set around 14 days apart. For immunosequencing, genomic DNA was extracted from whole blood that had not been sorted. General study outcomes and caveats: Variance in clone template counts between roughly two-week samples significantly increased with total template count across all healthy donors. It was expected by the authors that biological variance in healthy repertoires might increase further over much longer intervals, such as months to years. The binomial model flagged around 1.2 differentially abundant clones between technical replicates, compared with about 16 over about 2 weeks and 19 over around four weeks. Across all healthy-donor time intervals, the beta-binomial model significantly cut both the number of clones called differentially abundant and the false-positive rate.

The sequencing input was blood. This clonotype was sampled from a person aged 18-70 years in good health. The sequence is built from TRBV7-8 and TRBJ2-7, with TRBD2 identical over 10 junction bases. The DNA sequence is as follows: TGTGCCAGCAGCCCTCGGGAAGCGGGGGGGGTCTACGAGCAGTACTTC. Translation gives CASSPREAGGVYEQYF. Beyond the CDR3, the reference TRBV7-8 and TRBJ2-7 genes provide the residues; the full variable domain reads: GAGVSQSPRYKVAKRGQDVALRCDPISGHVSLFWYQQALGQGPEFLTYFQNEAQLDKSGLPSDRFFAERPEGSVSTLKIQRTQQEDSAVYLCASSPREAGGVYEQYFGPGTRLTVT.